This T cell receptor beta chain stems from a study of blood T cell repertoires in COVID-19. On the study more broadly: Researchers got acute and convalescent COVID-19 samples from the United States, Italy and Spain. PBMCs, B-cell-depleted T cells, or T cells were the source of the cDNA or gDNA that made up the material.

Sequencing was performed with immunoSEQ multiplex PCR; in TCRdb, only in-frame clones are kept and a portion is missing. The data hold fewer than 250,000 clones, with about 80% observed a single time. The CDR3 extends over 16 amino acids. Germline lookup yields CDR1 SGHTA and CDR2 FQGNSA. The V gene lost 1 base and the J gene lost 2 bases, with 13 bases spanning the gap. Material for sequencing was peripheral blood. This chain uses TRBV7-2 with TRBJ2-3; TRBD2 is a possible D gene (7 bases). The receptor comes from a man in his fifties or sixties with acute or convalescent COVID-19. In DNA form, the CDR3 reads TGTGCCAGCAGCTTAGGGGCGGGGGCCCACACAGATACGCAGTATTTT. Amino acid sequence: CASSLGAGAHTDTQYF.